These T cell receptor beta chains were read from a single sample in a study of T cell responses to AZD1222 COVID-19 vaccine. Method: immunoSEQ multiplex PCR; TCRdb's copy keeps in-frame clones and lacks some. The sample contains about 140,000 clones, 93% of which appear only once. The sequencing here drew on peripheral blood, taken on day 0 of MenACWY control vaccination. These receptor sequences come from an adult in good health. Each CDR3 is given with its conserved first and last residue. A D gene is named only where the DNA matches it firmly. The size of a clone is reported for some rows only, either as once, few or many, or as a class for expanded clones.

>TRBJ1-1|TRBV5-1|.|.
CASRPGWLPNTEAFF
TGCGCCAGCAGACCCGGTTGGCTACCGAACACTGAAGCTTTCTTT
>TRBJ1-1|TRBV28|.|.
CASSLLGRVGHGAFF
TGTGCCAGCAGTTTATTGGGAAGGGTGGGCCATGGAGCTTTCTTT
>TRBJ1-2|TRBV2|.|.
CASSLYPGQTF
TGTGCCAGCAGTCTATATCCAGGTCAAACCTTC
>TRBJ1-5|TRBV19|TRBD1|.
CASSRIQGATLHSNQPQHF
TGTGCCAGTAGTAGAATTCAGGGGGCTACATTACATAGCAATCAGCCCCAGCATTTT
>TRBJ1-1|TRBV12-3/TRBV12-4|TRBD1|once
CASSFTGGTEAFF
TGTGCCAGCAGCTTTACAGGGGGGACTGAAGCTTTCTTT
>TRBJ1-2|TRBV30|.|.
CAWSSRTSGYTF
TGTGCCTGGAGTTCCCGGACAAGCGGCTACACCTTC
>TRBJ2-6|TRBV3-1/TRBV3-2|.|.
CASSQDTSPSGANVLTF
TGTGCCAGCAGCCAAGACACTTCCCCCTCTGGGGCCAACGTCCTGACTTTC
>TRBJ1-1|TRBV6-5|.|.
CASRLHRGPEAFF
TGTGCCAGCAGACTACACAGAGGTCCTGAAGCTTTCTTT
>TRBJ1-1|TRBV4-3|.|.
CASSQDARNTEAFF
TGCGCCAGCAGCCAAGATGCCAGGAACACTGAAGCTTTCTTT
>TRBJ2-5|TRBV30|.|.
CAWSGDSRGGGGKTQYF
TGTGCCTGGAGTGGGGACAGTAGAGGCGGAGGGGGTAAGACCCAGTACTTC
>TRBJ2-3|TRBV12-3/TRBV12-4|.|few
CASSLRTDTQYF
TGTGCCAGCAGTTTAAGAACAGATACGCAGTATTTT
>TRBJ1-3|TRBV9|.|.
CASSVGRALSGNTIYF
TGTGCCAGCAGCGTAGGCAGGGCCCTCTCTGGAAACACCATATATTTT
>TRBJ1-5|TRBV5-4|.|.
CASSSQGSNQPQHF
TGTGCCAGCAGCTCCCAGGGTAGCAATCAGCCCCAGCATTTT
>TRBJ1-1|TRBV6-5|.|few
CASWGGVMHTEAFF
TGTGCCAGCTGGGGTGGAGTTATGCACACTGAAGCTTTCTTT
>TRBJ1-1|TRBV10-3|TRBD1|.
CAISLGQGNTEAFF
TGTGCCATCAGCCTCGGACAGGGGAACACTGAAGCTTTCTTT
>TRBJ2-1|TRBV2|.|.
CASSGVGGNEQFF
TGTGCCAGCAGTGGAGTCGGAGGGAATGAGCAGTTCTTC
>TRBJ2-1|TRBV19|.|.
CASSMVLLAGGNEQFF
TGTGCCAGTAGTATGGTACTTTTGGCAGGGGGGAATGAGCAGTTCTTC
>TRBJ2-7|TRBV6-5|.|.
CASRKDGTYEQYF
TGTGCCAGCAGAAAGGACGGGACCTACGAGCAGTACTTC
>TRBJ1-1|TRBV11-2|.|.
CASSSLPAEGTEAFF
TGTGCCAGCAGCTCCCTACCCGCGGAGGGCACTGAAGCTTTCTTT
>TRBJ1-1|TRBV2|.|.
CAKIQALNTEAFF
TGTGCCAAAATCCAAGCCCTGAACACTGAAGCTTTCTTT
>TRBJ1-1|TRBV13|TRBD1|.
CASSLGDRDNTEAFF
TGTGCCAGCAGCTTGGGAGACAGGGATAACACTGAAGCTTTCTTT
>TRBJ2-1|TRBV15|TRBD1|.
CATSRLGTGGYNEQFF
TGTGCCACCAGCAGACTTGGGACAGGGGGATACAATGAGCAGTTCTTC
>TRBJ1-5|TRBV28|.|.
CASRAQHNQPQHF
TGTGCCAGCAGGGCTCAACACAATCAGCCCCAGCATTTT